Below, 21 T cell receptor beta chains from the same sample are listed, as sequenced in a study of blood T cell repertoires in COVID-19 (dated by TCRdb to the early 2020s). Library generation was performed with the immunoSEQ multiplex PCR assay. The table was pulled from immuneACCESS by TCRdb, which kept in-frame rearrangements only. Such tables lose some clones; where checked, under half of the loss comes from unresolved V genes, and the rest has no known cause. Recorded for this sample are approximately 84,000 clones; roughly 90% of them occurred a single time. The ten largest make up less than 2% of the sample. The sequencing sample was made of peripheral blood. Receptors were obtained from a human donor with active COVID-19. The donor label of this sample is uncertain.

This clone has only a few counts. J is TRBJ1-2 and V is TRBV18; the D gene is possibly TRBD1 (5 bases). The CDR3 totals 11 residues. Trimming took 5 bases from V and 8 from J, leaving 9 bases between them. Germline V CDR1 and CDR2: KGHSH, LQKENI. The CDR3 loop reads CASSNRFGYTF. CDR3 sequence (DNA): TGTGCCAGCTCAAACAGGTTCGGCTACACCTTC. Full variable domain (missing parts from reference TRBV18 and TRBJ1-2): NAGVMQNPRHLVRRRGQEARLRCSPMKGHSHVYWYRQLPEEGLKFMVYLQKENIIDESGMPKERFSAEFPKEGPSILRIQQVVRGDSAAYFCASSNRFGYTFGSGTRLTVV.

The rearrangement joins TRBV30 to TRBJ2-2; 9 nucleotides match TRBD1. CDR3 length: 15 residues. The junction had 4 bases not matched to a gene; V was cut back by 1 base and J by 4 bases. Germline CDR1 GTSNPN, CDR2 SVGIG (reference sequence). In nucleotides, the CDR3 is TGTGCCTGGAGTGCCCCGGGACAGGGCACCGGGGAGCTGTTTTTT. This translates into CAWSAPGQGTGELFF.

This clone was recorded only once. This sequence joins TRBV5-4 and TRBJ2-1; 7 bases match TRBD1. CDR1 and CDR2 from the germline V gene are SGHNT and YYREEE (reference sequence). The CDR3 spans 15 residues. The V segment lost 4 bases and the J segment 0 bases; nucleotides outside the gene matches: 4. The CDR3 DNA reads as TGTGCCAGCAGCCGGGACAGATCCTCCTACAATGAGCAGTTCTTC. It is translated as CASSRDRSSYNEQFF.

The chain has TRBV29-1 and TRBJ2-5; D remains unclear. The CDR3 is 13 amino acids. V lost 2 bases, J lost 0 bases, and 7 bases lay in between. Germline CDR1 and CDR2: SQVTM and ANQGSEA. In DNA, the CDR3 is TGCAGCGTTGAATTGGGCTACCAAGAGACCCAGTACTTC. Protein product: CSVELGYQETQYF.

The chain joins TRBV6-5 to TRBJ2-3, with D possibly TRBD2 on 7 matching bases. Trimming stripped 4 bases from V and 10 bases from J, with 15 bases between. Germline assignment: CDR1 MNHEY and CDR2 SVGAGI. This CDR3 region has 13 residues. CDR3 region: CASSFRGGVAQYF. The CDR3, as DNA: TGTGCCAGCAGTTTTAGGGGGGGCGTCGCGCAGTATTTT.

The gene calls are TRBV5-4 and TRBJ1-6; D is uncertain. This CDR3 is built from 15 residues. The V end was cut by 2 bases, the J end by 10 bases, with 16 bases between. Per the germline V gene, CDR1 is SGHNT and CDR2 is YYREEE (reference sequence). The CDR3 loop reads CASSFGGGVGSPLHF. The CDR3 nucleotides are TGTGCCAGCAGCTTTGGAGGTGGGGTTGGGTCACCCCTCCACTTT.

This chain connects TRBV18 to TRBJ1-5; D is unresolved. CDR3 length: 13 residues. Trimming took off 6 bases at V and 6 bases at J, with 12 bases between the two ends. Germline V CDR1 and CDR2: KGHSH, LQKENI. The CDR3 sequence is CASSPSEGQPQHF. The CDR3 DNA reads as TGTGCCAGCTCCCCATCGGAGGGTCAGCCCCAGCATTTT.

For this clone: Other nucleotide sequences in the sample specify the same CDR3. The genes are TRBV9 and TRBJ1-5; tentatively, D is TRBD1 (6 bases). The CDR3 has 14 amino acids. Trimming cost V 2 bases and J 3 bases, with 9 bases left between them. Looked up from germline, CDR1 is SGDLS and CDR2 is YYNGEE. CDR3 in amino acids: CASSVAGDNQPQHF. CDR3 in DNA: TGTGCCAGCAGCGTGGCAGGGGACAATCAGCCCCAGCATTTT.

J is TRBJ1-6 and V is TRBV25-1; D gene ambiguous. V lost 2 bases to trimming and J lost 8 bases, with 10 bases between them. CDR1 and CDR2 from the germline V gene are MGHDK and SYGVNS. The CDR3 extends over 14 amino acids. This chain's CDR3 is CASSEEYADSPLHF. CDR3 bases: TGTGCCAGCAGTGAAGAGTACGCCGATTCACCCCTCCACTTT.

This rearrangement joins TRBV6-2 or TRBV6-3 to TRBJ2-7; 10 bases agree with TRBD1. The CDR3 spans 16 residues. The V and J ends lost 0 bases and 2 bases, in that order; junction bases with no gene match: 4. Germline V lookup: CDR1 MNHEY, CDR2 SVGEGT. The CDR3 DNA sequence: TGTGCCAGCAGTTACTCGCGTGGGACAGGGGCCTACGAGCAGTACTTC. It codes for CASSYSRGTGAYEQYF.

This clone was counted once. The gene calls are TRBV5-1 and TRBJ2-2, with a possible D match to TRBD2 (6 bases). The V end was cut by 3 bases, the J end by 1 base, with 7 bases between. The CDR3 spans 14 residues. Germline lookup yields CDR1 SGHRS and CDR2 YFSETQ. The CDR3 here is CASSWGVNTGELFF. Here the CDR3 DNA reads TGCGCCAGCAGCTGGGGGGTGAACACCGGGGAGCTGTTTTTT.

CDR3 in amino acids: CASSTPPGGSTDTQYF. DNA for the CDR3: TGCGCCAGCAGCACCCCCCCAGGGGGCAGCACAGATACGCAGTATTTT. This rearrangement joins TRBV5-1 to TRBJ2-3; TRBD1 matches at 8 bases. V dropped 4 bases and J dropped 0; count of bases not matched to a gene: 7. The CDR3 is 16 amino acids. The germline CDR1 and CDR2 sequences are SGHRS and YFSETQ. The full variable domain, its missing parts supplied by reference TRBV5-1 and TRBJ2-3, is KAGVTQTPRYLIKTRGQQVTLSCSPISGHRSVSWYQQTPGQGLQFLFEYFSETQRNKGNFPGRFSGRQFSNSRSEMNVSTLELGDSALYLCASSTPPGGSTDTQYFGPGTRLTVL.

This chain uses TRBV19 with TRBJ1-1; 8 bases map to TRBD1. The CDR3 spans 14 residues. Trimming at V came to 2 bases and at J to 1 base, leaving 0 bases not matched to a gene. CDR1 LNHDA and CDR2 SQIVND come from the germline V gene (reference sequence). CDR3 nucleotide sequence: TGTGCCAGTAGTATAACAGGGGGGAACACTGAAGCTTTCTTT. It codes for CASSITGGNTEAFF.

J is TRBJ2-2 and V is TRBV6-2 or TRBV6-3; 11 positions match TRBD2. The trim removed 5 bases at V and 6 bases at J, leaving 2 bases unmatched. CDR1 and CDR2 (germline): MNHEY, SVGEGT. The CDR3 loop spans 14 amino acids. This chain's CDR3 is CASSRLAGSGELFF. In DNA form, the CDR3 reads TGTGCCAGCAGTCGACTAGCGGGGTCCGGGGAGCTGTTTTTT.

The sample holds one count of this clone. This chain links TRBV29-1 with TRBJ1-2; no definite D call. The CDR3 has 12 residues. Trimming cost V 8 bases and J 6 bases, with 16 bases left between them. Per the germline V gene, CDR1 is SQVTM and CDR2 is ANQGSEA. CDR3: CSPETPKHGYTF. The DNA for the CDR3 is TGCAGCCCAGAGACACCCAAACATGGCTACACCTTC.

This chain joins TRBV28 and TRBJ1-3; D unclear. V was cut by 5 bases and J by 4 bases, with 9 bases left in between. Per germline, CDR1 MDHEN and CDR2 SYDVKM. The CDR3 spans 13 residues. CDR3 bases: TGTGCCAGCAGTCCCCCCTTGGGAAACACCATATATTTT. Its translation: CASSPPLGNTIYF.

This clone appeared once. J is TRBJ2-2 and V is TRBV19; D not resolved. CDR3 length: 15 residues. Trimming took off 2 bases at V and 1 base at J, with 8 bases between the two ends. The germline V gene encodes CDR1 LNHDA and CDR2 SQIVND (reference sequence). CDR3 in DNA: TGTGCCAGTAGTATACAAGTCAGGAACACCGGGGAGCTGTTTTTT. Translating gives CASSIQVRNTGELFF. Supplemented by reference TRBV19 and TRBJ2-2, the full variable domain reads DGGITQSPKYLFRKEGQNVTLSCEQNLNHDAMYWYRQDPGQGLRLIYYSQIVNDFQKGDIAEGYSVSREKKESFPLTVTSAQKNPTAFYLCASSIQVRNTGELFFGEGSRLTVL.

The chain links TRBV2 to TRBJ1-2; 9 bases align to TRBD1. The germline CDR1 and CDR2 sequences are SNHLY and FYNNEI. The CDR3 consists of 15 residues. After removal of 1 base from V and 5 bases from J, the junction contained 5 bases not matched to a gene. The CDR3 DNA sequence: TGTGCCAGCAGTGAAGATACAGGGGGCTCTTATGGCTACACCTTC. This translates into CASSEDTGGSYGYTF.

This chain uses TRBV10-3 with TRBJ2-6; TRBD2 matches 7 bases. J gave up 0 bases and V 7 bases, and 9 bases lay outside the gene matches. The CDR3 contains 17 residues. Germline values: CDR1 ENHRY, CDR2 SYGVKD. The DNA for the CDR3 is TGTGCCATCATGAGGGAGGGATCCCTCTCTGGGGCCAACGTCCTGACTTTC. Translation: CAIMREGSLSGANVLTF.

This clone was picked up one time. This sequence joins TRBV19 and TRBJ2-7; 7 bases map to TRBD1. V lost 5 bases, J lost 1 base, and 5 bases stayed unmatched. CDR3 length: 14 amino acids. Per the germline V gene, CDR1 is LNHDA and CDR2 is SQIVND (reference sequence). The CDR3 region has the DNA TGTGCCAGTAGTCCGGACAGGAGGTCCTACGAGCAGTACTTC. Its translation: CASSPDRRSYEQYF. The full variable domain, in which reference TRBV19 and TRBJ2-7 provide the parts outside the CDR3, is DGGITQSPKYLFRKEGQNVTLSCEQNLNHDAMYWYRQDPGQGLRLIYYSQIVNDFQKGDIAEGYSVSREKKESFPLTVTSAQKNPTAFYLCASSPDRRSYEQYFGPGTRLTVT.

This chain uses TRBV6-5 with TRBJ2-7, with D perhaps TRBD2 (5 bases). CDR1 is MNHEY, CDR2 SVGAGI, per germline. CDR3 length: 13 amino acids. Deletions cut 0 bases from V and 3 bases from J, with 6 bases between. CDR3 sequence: CASSYSRDYEQYF. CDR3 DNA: TGTGCCAGCAGTTACTCGAGGGACTACGAGCAGTACTTC.